This T cell receptor (beta chain) was profiled in a study of glioma-infiltrating T cells. V was cut by 2 bases and J by 5 bases, with 14 bases left in between. Germline V CDR1 and CDR2: SGHDT, YYEEEE. This CDR3 has 15 amino acids. TCR alpha and beta CDR3 regions were amplified from RNA using iRepertoire nested multiplex PCR. TCRdb reanalysed the multiplex PCR reads using MiXCR and keeps one entry per CDR3 protein. The sample lists approximately 100,000 distinct CDR3 sequences; around 30% were seen once. The clonotype was recovered from a human donor with low-grade glioma or glioblastoma, undergoing nonglioma brain surgery, or in good health (not recorded which). J is TRBJ1-5 and V is TRBV5-6, with a tentative D call TRBD1 (6 bases). The sample consisted of glioma tissue, nonneoplastic brain tissue, or PBMCs (not recorded which). CDR3 sequence: CASSFYGTSDQPQHF. For the CDR3, the DNA is TGTGCCAGCAGCTTTTACGGGACAAGCGATCAGCCCCAGCATTTT.